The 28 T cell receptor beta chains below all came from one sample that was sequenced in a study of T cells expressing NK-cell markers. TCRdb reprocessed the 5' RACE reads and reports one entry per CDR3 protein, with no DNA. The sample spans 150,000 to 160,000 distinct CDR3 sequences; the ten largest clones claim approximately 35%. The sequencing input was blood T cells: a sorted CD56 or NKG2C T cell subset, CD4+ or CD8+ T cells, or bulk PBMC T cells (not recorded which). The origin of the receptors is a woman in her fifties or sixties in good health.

CDR3 protein: CASRADGGGNQPQHF. This chain joins TRBV2 and TRBJ1-5; TCRdb reports TRBD1, a call that lacks DNA to check it against. In germline, CDR1 is SNHLY, CDR2 FYNNEI. There are 15 residues in the CDR3.

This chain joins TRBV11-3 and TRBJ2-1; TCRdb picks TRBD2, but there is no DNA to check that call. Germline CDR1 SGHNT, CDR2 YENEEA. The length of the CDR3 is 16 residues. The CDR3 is CASSLRDSGHLGEQFF.

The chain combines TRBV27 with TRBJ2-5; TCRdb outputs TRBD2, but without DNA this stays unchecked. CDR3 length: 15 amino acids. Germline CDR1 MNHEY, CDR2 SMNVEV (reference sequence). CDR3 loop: CASKTSRDLQETQYF.

The CDR3 reads CASSADRAPEAFF. V and J are TRBV11-2 and TRBJ1-1; absent DNA, TCRdb's TRBD1 call cannot be checked. CDR3 length: 13 amino acids. CDR1 and CDR2 (germline): SGHAT, FQNNGV. The whole variable domain, remainder taken from reference TRBV11-2 and TRBJ1-1, is EAGVAQSPRYKIIEKRQSVAFWCNPISGHATLYWYQQILGQGPKLLIQFQNNGVVDDSQLPKDRFSAERLKGVDSTLKIQPAKLEDSAVYLCASSADRAPEAFFGQGTRLTVV.

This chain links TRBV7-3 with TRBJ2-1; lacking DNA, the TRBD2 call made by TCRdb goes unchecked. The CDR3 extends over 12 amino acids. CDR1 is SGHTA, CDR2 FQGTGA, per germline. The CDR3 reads CASSFIAGEQFF.

The CDR3 protein is CASSGQPGAYGYTF. V usage is TRBV12-3 or TRBV12-4 and J usage is TRBJ1-2. This CDR3 has 14 amino acids.

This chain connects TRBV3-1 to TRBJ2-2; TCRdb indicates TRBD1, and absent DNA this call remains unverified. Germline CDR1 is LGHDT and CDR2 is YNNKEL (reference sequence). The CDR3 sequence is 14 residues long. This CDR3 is CASSQTGSGGELFF.

The CDR3: CASSSGTQETQYF. This rearrangement joins TRBV12-3 or TRBV12-4 to TRBJ2-5. This CDR3 spans 13 amino acids.

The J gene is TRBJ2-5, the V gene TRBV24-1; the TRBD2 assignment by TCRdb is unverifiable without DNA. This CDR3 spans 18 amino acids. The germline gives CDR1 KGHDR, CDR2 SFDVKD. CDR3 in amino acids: CATSDFGTSGRLQETQYF.

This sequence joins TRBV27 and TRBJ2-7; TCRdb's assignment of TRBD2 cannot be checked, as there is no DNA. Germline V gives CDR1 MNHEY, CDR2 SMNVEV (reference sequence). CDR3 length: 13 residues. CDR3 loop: CASAPGLYYEQYF.

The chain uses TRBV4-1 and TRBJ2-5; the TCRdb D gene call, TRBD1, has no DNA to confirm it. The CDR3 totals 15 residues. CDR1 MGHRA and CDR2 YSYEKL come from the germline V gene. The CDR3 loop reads CASSARRGMGETQYF.

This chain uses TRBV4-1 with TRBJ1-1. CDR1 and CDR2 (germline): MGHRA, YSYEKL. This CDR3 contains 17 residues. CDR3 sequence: CASSQVLEESVNTEAFF.

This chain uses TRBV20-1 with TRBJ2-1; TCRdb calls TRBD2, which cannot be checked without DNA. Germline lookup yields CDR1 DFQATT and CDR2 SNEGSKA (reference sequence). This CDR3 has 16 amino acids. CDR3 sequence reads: CSARDRAGAENNEQFF.

CDR3 loop: CASSQDRLGWASSYEQYF. The chain recombines TRBV4-1 with TRBJ2-7; the TCRdb call, TRBD2, lacks DNA for checking. Germline CDR1 and CDR2: MGHRA and YSYEKL. The CDR3 consists of 18 residues.

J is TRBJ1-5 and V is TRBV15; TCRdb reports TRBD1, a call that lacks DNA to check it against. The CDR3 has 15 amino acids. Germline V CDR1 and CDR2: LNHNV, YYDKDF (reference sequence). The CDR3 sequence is CATSTRTGINQPQHF.

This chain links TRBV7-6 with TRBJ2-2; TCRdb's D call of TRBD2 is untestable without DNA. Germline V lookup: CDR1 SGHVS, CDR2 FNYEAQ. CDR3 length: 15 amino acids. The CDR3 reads CASSLGREAPGELFF.

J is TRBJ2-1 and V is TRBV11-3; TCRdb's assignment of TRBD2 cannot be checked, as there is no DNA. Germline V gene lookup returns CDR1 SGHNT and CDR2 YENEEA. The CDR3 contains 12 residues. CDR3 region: CASSLVALEQFF.

CDR3 amino acids: CASSSTGSQYF. The chain combines TRBV6-5 with TRBJ2-3. Germline values: CDR1 MNHEY, CDR2 SVGAGI. The CDR3 contains 11 residues.

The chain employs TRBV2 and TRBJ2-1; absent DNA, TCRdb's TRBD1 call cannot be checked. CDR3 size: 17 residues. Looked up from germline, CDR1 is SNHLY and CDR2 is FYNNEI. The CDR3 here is CANWRRGELDTYNEQFF.

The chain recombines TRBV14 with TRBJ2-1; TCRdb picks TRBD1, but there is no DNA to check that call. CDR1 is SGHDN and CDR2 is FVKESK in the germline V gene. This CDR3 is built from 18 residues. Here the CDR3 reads CASSQDRYPGRPDNEQFF.

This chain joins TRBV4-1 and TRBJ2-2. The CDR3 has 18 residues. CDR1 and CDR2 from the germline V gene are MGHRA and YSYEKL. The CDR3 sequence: CASSQETPLGFGNGELFF.

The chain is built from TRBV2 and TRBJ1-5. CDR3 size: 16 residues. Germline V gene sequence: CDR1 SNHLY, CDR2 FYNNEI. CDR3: CASSDISGWDNQPQHF.

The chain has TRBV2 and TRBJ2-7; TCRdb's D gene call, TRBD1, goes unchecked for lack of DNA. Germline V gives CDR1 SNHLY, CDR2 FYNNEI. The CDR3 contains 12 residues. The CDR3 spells CAHEGHSYEQYF.

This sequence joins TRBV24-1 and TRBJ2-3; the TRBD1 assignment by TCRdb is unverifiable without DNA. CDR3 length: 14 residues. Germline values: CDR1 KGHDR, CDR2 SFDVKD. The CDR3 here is CATAAGQDTDTQYF.

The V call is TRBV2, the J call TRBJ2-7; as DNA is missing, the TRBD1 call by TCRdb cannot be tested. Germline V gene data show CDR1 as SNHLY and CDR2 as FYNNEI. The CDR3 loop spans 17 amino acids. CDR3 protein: CASSEAHFDGGDHEQYF.

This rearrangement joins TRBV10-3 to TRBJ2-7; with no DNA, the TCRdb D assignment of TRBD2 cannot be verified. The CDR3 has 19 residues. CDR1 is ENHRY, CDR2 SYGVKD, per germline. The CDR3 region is CAISEDGGSGTQVPFEQYF.

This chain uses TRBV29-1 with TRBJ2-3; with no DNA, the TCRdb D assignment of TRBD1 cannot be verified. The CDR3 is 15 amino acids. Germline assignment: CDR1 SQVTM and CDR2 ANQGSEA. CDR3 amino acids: CSAPTTSTSTDTQYF.

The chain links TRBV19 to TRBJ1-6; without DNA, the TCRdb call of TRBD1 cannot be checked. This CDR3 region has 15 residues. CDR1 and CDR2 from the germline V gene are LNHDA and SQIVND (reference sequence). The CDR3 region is CASSPKTGRIPPLHF.